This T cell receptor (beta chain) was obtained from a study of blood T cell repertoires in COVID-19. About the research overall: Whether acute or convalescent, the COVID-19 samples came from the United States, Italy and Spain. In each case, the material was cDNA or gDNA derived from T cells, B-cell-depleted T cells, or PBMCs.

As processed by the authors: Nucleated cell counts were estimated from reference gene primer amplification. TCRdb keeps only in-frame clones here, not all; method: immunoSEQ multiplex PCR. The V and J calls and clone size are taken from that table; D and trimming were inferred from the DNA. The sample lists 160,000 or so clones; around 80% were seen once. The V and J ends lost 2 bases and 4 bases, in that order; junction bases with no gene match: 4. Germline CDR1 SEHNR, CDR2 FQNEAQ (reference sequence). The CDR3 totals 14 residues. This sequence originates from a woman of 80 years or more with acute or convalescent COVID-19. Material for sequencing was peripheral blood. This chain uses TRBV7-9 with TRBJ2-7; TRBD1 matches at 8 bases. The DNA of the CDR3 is TGTGCCAGCAGCTTATCAGGGGGCATTTACGAGCAGTACTTC. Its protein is CASSLSGGIYEQYF.